The 29 T cell receptor beta chains below all came from one sample that was sequenced in a study of molecular identifiers for immune sequencing clone quantification. TCRdb re-called the PCR reads with MiXCR, one entry per CDR3 protein. Of approximately 100,000 distinct CDR3 sequences in the sample, roughly 38% were seen once. Sequenced input: naive CD8+ T cells from blood, with Jurkat cell RNA spiked in. The subset is: FACS-sorted CD8+CD4-CCR7+CD45RA+ naive T cells. The receptors derive from a human donor in good health. Some libraries in this study had Jurkat cell RNA spiked in.

In its sample, this clonotype was seen a few times. The J gene is TRBJ2-2, the V gene TRBV12-3 or TRBV12-4; D not certain. The CDR3 is 12 amino acids. The germline V and J ends were trimmed by 6 bases and 5 bases, with 7 bases remaining between them. The CDR3 region has the DNA TGTGCCAGCAGGCCTGGGACCGGGGAGCTGTTTTTT. Protein product: CASRPGTGELFF.

The genes are TRBV7-6 and TRBJ2-1; D not certain. Germline V gives CDR1 SGHVS, CDR2 FNYEAQ. With 1 base removed from V and 11 bases from J, the gap between germline ends came to 9 bases. The CDR3 covers 12 residues. The CDR3 is CASSLVASQQFF. The CDR3 DNA sequence: TGTGCCAGCAGCTTAGTAGCCTCACAGCAGTTCTTC.

This clonotype was observed many times. The V call is TRBV9, the J call TRBJ2-6; perhaps TRBD1 as D (5 bases). V was shortened by 4 bases and J by 0 bases, with 14 bases between the two germline ends. Germline V lookup: CDR1 SGDLS, CDR2 YYNGEE. The CDR3 is 17 residues long. The CDR3 DNA reads TGTGCCAGCAGCTTTTCAAAAGACAGCTCTGGGGCCAACGTCCTGACTTTC. As protein: CASSFSKDSSGANVLTF.

The CDR3 DNA reads TGTGCCAGCAGCGATAGCGAGAACCGAGTGGAGCAGTACTTC. This encodes CASSDSENRVEQYF. The chain carries TRBV7-2 and TRBJ2-7; D is possibly TRBD2 (5 bases). The CDR3 contains 14 residues. V lost 5 bases and J lost 7, with 18 bases in between. Germline CDR1 and CDR2: SGHTA and FQGNSA.

The chain combines TRBV28 with TRBJ2-2, with D maybe TRBD1 (5 bases). CDR3 length equals 14 residues. Trimming cost V 3 bases and J 6 bases, with 11 bases left between them. Germline V gives CDR1 MDHEN, CDR2 SYDVKM. CDR3 nucleotides: TGTGCCAGCAGTTTTAACAGGAGACCCGGGGAGCTGTTTTTT. Translation gives CASSFNRRPGELFF.

The sample holds a few counts of this clonotype. This rearrangement joins TRBV11-2 to TRBJ2-1; TRBD2 aligns across 9 bases. This CDR3 has 18 amino acids. With 1 base clipped from V and 8 bases from J, the junction kept 15 bases outside the gene matches. Germline CDR1 and CDR2: SGHAT and FQNNGV. CDR3 in amino acids: CASSLAEIAGGPWDEQFF. The CDR3 DNA reads TGTGCCAGCAGCTTAGCCGAGATTGCGGGAGGGCCGTGGGATGAGCAGTTCTTC.

The V and J genes are TRBV7-2 and TRBJ1-1; D is uncertain. The CDR3 totals 12 residues. V gave up 5 bases and J gave up 7 bases, with 11 bases separating them. The germline CDR1 and CDR2 sequences are SGHTA and FQGNSA. The CDR3 sequence is CASSPGSFEAFF. The CDR3 nucleotides read TGTGCCAGCAGCCCCGGGAGCTTTGAAGCTTTCTTT. Complete variable domain (other parts from reference TRBV7-2 and TRBJ1-1): GAGVSQSPSNKVTEKGKDVELRCDPISGHTALYWYRQSLGQGLEFLIYFQGNSAPDKSGLPSDRFSAERTGGSVSTLTIQRTQQEDSAVYLCASSPGSFEAFFGQGTRLTVV.

This clonotype was recorded many times. The chain is built from TRBV7-2 and TRBJ1-1; D not resolved. Trimming took 1 base from V and 5 from J, leaving 11 bases between them. Germline V gene data show CDR1 as SGHTA and CDR2 as FQGNSA. The CDR3 is 14 amino acids. CDR3 loop: CASSLGWAGTEAFF. CDR3 sequence (DNA): TGTGCCAGCAGCTTAGGTTGGGCGGGAACTGAAGCTTTCTTT.

This clonotype appeared once. This may stem from a read error, because a much larger clone lies one nucleotide away. The chain recombines TRBV7-6 with TRBJ2-2, with D perhaps being TRBD1 or TRBD2 (6 bases each). The CDR3 spans 16 residues. Germline CDR1 is SGHVS and CDR2 is FNYEAQ. As DNA, the CDR3 is TGTGCCAGCAGCACAGCTCGGGGCCAGGGGCCCGGGGGGCTGTTTTTT. Translated, it gives CASSTARGQGPGGLFF.

This clonotype rates as medium-sized. The chain recombines TRBV14 with TRBJ2-5; 7 bases align to TRBD1. Germline CDR1 reads SGHDN; CDR2 reads FVKESK. The CDR3 extends over 14 amino acids. J was trimmed by 5 bases and V by 4 bases; bases with no gene match: 7. The CDR3 nucleotides read TGTGCCAGCAGCCGGGACAGACTATCGGAGACCCAGTACTTC. Translation: CASSRDRLSETQYF.

This clonotype was observed a handful of times. The CDR3 sequence is CASSPTPGTGNEQYF. The DNA for the CDR3 is TGTGCCAGCAGCCCAACCCCCGGGACAGGTAACGAGCAGTACTTC. The chain has TRBV6-1 and TRBJ2-7, with 8 bases identical to TRBD1. CDR1 and CDR2 from the germline V gene are MNHNS and SASEGT. The CDR3 runs to 15 residues. V trimming: 6 bases; J trimming: 5 bases; junction bases outside the gene matches: 12.

The J gene is TRBJ2-5, the V gene TRBV20-1, with 8 bases identical to TRBD2. Per germline, CDR1 DFQATT and CDR2 SNEGSKA (reference sequence). Trimming at V came to 4 bases and at J to 0 bases, leaving 4 bases not matched to a gene. The CDR3 has 14 amino acids. Written as DNA, the CDR3 is TGCAGTGCTATTAGCGGGGACTACCAAGAGACCCAGTACTTC. It translates to CSAISGDYQETQYF.

In the case of this clonotype: Since a much larger clone is just one base distant, this may be a read error. V is TRBV7-2 and J is TRBJ2-3; possible D gene TRBD2, 7 bases. CDR3 size: 16 residues. In germline, CDR1 is SGHTA, CDR2 FQGNSA. CDR3 region: CASCLWRGGVTDTQYF. The CDR3 bases are TGTGCCAGCTGCTTATGGAGGGGGGGGGTTACGGATACGCAGTATTTT.

The chain combines TRBV12-3 or TRBV12-4 with TRBJ2-3; D is possibly TRBD2 (5 bases). V was trimmed by 3 bases and J by 2 bases, leaving 12 bases between them. This CDR3 has 15 residues. The chain's CDR3 is CASSFAGIYTDTQYF. The CDR3 coding sequence is TGTGCCAGCAGTTTCGCGGGTATTTACACAGATACGCAGTATTTT.

In this sample, this clonotype turned up many times. The rearrangement links TRBV6-1 to TRBJ2-3; no definite D call. V was pared by 3 bases and J by 0 bases, with 10 bases between. CDR3 length equals 15 residues. Germline V gene lookup returns CDR1 MNHNS and CDR2 SASEGT. The chain's CDR3 is CASSDLAESTDTQYF. The CDR3 bases are TGTGCCAGCAGTGATCTTGCGGAGAGCACAGATACGCAGTATTTT.

The chain has TRBV28 and TRBJ2-1, with 8 positions matching TRBD2. This CDR3 region has 15 residues. The V gene end was trimmed by 6 bases and the J gene end by 4 bases; junction bases not matched to a gene: 8. From germline, CDR1 is MDHEN and CDR2 SYDVKM. The CDR3 reads CASRKLAEIYNEQFF. In DNA, the CDR3 is TGTGCCAGCAGGAAACTAGCGGAAATATACAATGAGCAGTTCTTC.

The chain recombines TRBV6-2 or TRBV6-3 with TRBJ2-1; 7 nucleotides agree with TRBD2. CDR3 length equals 15 residues. The ends lost 8 bases at V and 6 bases at J; junction bases unmatched: 13. The germline V gene encodes CDR1 MNHEY and CDR2 SVGEGT. Written as DNA, the CDR3 is TGTGCCAGCTTTGGGAGCGCGGGAGTACCCAATGAGCAGTTCTTC. This gives the protein CASFGSAGVPNEQFF.

This clonotype has just a few counts. The CDR3 region is CASTPAGGREQYF. The CDR3 coding sequence is TGTGCCAGCACCCCAGCGGGAGGAAGAGAGCAGTACTTC. The V gene is TRBV6-5, the J gene TRBJ2-7; 9 positions agree with TRBD2. The CDR3 is 13 residues long. Germline V CDR1 and CDR2: MNHEY, SVGAGI. The ends lost 7 bases at V and 7 bases at J; junction bases unmatched: 8.

This chain connects TRBV10-1 to TRBJ2-3, with no clear D. CDR1 is WNHNN, CDR2 SYGVQD, per germline (reference sequence). The CDR3 is 14 amino acids. Trimming pared 3 bases from V and 4 bases from J, leaving 11 bases between. CDR3 region: CASSEFRTADTQYF. CDR3 in DNA: TGCGCCAGCAGTGAATTCAGGACGGCAGATACGCAGTATTTT.

This clonotype was recorded many times. The genes are TRBV7-2 and TRBJ2-3; tentatively, D is TRBD1 or TRBD2 (5 bases each). CDR1 is SGHTA, CDR2 FQGNSA, per germline. There are 13 residues in the CDR3. Trimming pared 4 bases from V and 4 bases from J, leaving 9 bases between. The CDR3: CASSSRGADTQYF. The CDR3 DNA is TGTGCCAGCAGCTCTAGGGGAGCAGATACGCAGTATTTT. The whole variable domain, filled in from reference TRBV7-2 and TRBJ2-3, reads GAGVSQSPSNKVTEKGKDVELRCDPISGHTALYWYRQSLGQGLEFLIYFQGNSAPDKSGLPSDRFSAERTGGSVSTLTIQRTQQEDSAVYLCASSSRGADTQYFGPGTRLTVL.

The V and J genes are TRBV28 and TRBJ2-7; D possibly uses TRBD1 or TRBD2 (5 bases each). V was shortened by 7 bases and J by 0 bases, with 19 bases between the two germline ends. There are 16 residues in the CDR3. From germline, CDR1 is MDHEN and CDR2 SYDVKM. CDR3 protein: CASTPRLGPSSYEQYF. The CDR3 DNA reads as TGTGCCAGCACTCCCCGTTTGGGACCTAGCTCCTACGAGCAGTACTTC.

This clonotype came up a few times. This rearrangement joins TRBV12-5 to TRBJ2-1, with 11 positions matching TRBD2. The CDR3 spans 13 residues. CDR1 and CDR2 (germline): LGHNT, FRNRAP. The V segment lost 6 bases and the J segment 9 bases; nucleotides outside the gene matches: 4. The CDR3 spells CASGLAGAVEQFF. As DNA, the CDR3 is TGTGCTAGTGGACTAGCGGGAGCGGTTGAGCAGTTCTTC.

Many counts were recorded for this clonotype. The chain uses TRBV5-1 and TRBJ2-3, with D unclear. CDR3 length: 11 residues. CDR1 is SGHRS, CDR2 YFSETQ, per germline. The V and J ends lost 2 bases and 5 bases respectively, with 3 bases between them. CDR3: CASSLLDTQYF. As DNA, the CDR3 is TGCGCCAGCAGCTTACTAGATACGCAGTATTTT.

The chain is built from TRBV27 and TRBJ2-1; weak D call: TRBD2 (6 bases). The germline gives CDR1 MNHEY, CDR2 SMNVEV (reference sequence). Trimming took off 3 bases at V and 10 bases at J, with 13 bases between the two ends. The CDR3 is 13 amino acids. This CDR3 is CASSLLASKEQFF. CDR3 DNA sequence: TGTGCCAGCAGTTTGCTAGCGTCCAAAGAGCAGTTCTTC.

This chain connects TRBV20-1 to TRBJ2-7; 12 bases fit TRBD2. The CDR3 consists of 16 residues. V lost 4 bases and J lost 2; bases outside the gene matches: 9. Per the germline V gene, CDR1 is DFQATT and CDR2 is SNEGSKA (reference sequence). The CDR3 DNA sequence: TGCAGTGCTACCCTAGCGGGAGGGCCTATTCCCTACGAGCAGTACTTC. Translating gives CSATLAGGPIPYEQYF.

The V gene is TRBV7-9, the J gene TRBJ1-1; D perhaps matches TRBD1 (5 bases). V gave up 4 bases and J gave up 8 bases, with 8 bases separating them. This CDR3 contains 11 residues. The germline V gene has CDR1 SEHNR and CDR2 FQNEAQ (reference sequence). The CDR3 nucleotides read TGTGCCAGCAGCTGGGGCAGAGAAGCTTTCTTT. It encodes CASSWGREAFF.

As regards this clonotype: This sequence may be a read error, since a much larger clone differs from it by one base. This CDR3 is missing its conserved last phenylalanine or tryptophan, likely due to a read error. This chain links TRBV5-3 with TRBJ2-3, with unresolved D. TRBV5-3 falls under the ORF class, with uncertain function. The length of the CDR3 is 15 residues. This CDR3 is CASSLLSRPVDTQYL. The CDR3 DNA sequence: TGTGCCAGCAGCTTGTTGTCTCGGCCAGTAGATACGCAGTATCTT.

The chain joins TRBV12-3 or TRBV12-4 to TRBJ2-2; weak D call: TRBD2 (6 bases). The CDR3 spans 13 residues. V lost 3 bases, J lost 8 bases, and 10 bases lay in between. The CDR3 nucleotides read TGTGCCAGCAGTTTTGGGGGGTTGGGGGAGCTGTTTTTT. It encodes CASSFGGLGELFF.

The chain recombines TRBV9 with TRBJ2-2, with D maybe TRBD2 (6 bases). V was clipped by 4 bases and J by 3 bases, with 13 bases between them. The CDR3 length is 15 residues. Germline CDR1 SGDLS, CDR2 YYNGEE. This CDR3 reads CASSLGDSHTGELFF. DNA for the CDR3: TGTGCCAGCAGCCTTGGGGACTCACACACCGGGGAGCTGTTTTTT. The full variable domain, rest sourced from reference TRBV9 and TRBJ2-2, is DSGVTQTPKHLITATGQRVTLRCSPRSGDLSVYWYQQSLDQGLQFLIQYYNGEERAKGNILERFSAQQFPDLHSELNLSSLELGDSALYFCASSLGDSHTGELFFGEGSRLTVL.